Presented here are 6 T cell receptor beta chains from one specimen sequenced in a study of cytomegalovirus exposure and HLA in healthy donors. PCR involved 60 Vbeta and 13 Jbeta primers. Assay: immunoSEQ multiplex PCR; the TCRdb copy retains only in-frame clones and omits some. The repertoire consists of 100,000 to 150,000 clones, with around 83% occurring once and the leading ten covering over 0.95%. The sample comprised PBMCs. The receptors shown here come from a girl aged 2-10 years in good health and CMV-seronegative.

The chain carries TRBV2 and TRBJ2-3; TRBD2 agrees at 7 bases. The CDR3 spans 15 residues. The J segment lost 6 bases and the V segment lost 5 bases, leaving 11 bases of the junction unmatched. Germline values: CDR1 SNHLY, CDR2 FYNNEI. The CDR3 DNA reads as TGTGCCAGCAGTCCCGGGTGGCGGGGGACGGATACGCAGTATTTT. Translation gives CASSPGWRGTDTQYF.

The genes are TRBV7-2 and TRBJ2-3; 8 bases match TRBD1. There are 17 residues in the CDR3. V lost 4 bases and J lost 10; bases outside the gene matches: 19. Per the germline V gene, CDR1 is SGHTA and CDR2 is FQGNSA. The CDR3 DNA reads as TGTGCCAGCAGCTCTCAAGGACAGGGCCTCATGGGTACCCCGCAGTATTTT. Translating gives CASSSQGQGLMGTPQYF.

The chain joins TRBV7-2 to TRBJ2-1; maybe TRBD2 (5 bases). The CDR3 length is 18 residues. Germline V gene lookup returns CDR1 SGHTA and CDR2 FQGNSA. V was pared by 1 base and J by 8 bases, with 24 bases between. This CDR3 is CASSLEAHNEGGFHEQFF. CDR3 in DNA: TGTGCCAGCAGCTTAGAGGCGCATAACGAGGGCGGGTTTCATGAGCAGTTCTTC.

The chain recombines TRBV30 with TRBJ2-7; 11 nucleotides match TRBD2. The V and J ends lost 0 bases and 6 bases, in that order; junction bases with no gene match: 13. The CDR3 runs to 17 residues. Germline CDR1 is GTSNPN and CDR2 is SVGIG (reference sequence). The CDR3 here is CAWSVPSGGIFFAEQYF. DNA for the CDR3: TGTGCCTGGAGTGTACCTAGCGGGGGGATTTTTTTCGCCGAGCAGTACTTC.

The chain links TRBV29-1 to TRBJ1-6, with D unresolved. This CDR3 has 16 amino acids. Germline CDR1 and CDR2: SQVTM and ANQGSEA. Trimming removed 4 bases at V and 7 bases at J, with 20 bases between. The CDR3 DNA reads TGCAGCGTTGGTCTTTCTCGGAGTTATTTAAATTCACCCCTCCACTTT. Protein: CSVGLSRSYLNSPLHF. The whole variable domain, filled in from reference TRBV29-1 and TRBJ1-6, reads SAVISQKPSRDICQRGTSLTIQCQVDSQVTMMFWYRQQPGQSLTLIATANQGSEATYESGFVIDKFPISRPNLTFSTLTVSNMSPEDSSIYLCSVGLSRSYLNSPLHFGNGTRLTVT.

The rearrangement uses TRBV15 and TRBJ2-6; D uncertain. The CDR3 sequence is 16 residues long. CDR1 is LNHNV and CDR2 is YYDKDF in the germline V gene (reference sequence). Trimming removed 3 bases from V and 2 bases from J, with 11 bases in between. The CDR3 loop is CATSRPDIPGANVLTF. CDR3 sequence (DNA): TGTGCCACCAGCAGGCCTGACATTCCTGGGGCCAACGTCCTGACTTTC.